Following are 25 T cell receptor beta chains from one sample sequenced in a study of regulatory T cells in long-lasting Graves disease. The time point denotes: newly diagnosed GD, antithyroid drugs for less than 3 months. Extracted RNA from PBMCs served as the source of the TCR library. Arm-PCR of CDR3 regions and iRepertoire HTBI primers were used to build TCR beta libraries. TCRdb passed the multiplex PCR reads through MiXCR, listing each CDR3 protein once. The repertoire holds approximately 360,000 distinct CDR3 sequences, with about an eighth as singletons. These records were also assigned to another study, of T cells in Graves' hyperthyroidism and ophthalmopathy.

The sample was peripheral blood mononuclear cells (PBMCs), taken at new diagnosis, from a patient treated with antithyroid drugs. These receptors all stem from a woman younger than 30 with Graves disease.

This clonotype occurred many times. This chain uses TRBV5-1 with TRBJ2-3; D remains unclear. Germline assignment: CDR1 SGHRS and CDR2 YFSETQ. The V end lost 0 bases, the J end lost 3 bases, and 8 bases lay between the germline ends. There are 14 residues in the CDR3. The DNA of the CDR3 is TGCGCCAGCAGCTTGGGGGGTGAAACAGATACGCAGTATTTT. This encodes CASSLGGETDTQYF.

Many counts were recorded for this clonotype. V is TRBV20-1 and J is TRBJ2-7; possible D gene TRBD2, 5 bases. V was cut by 5 bases and J by 2 bases, with 22 bases left in between. Germline V gene data show CDR1 as DFQATT and CDR2 as SNEGSKA (reference sequence). The CDR3 runs to 16 residues. The CDR3, as DNA: TGCAGTGCTCGAACCTGGACGGCTTTTAGCGCCTACGAGCAGTACTTC. Translating gives CSARTWTAFSAYEQYF.

This clonotype was recorded a few times. The junction departs from the called germline gene at one end, perhaps through a read error. The chain links TRBV6-1 to TRBJ1-1; no clear D. The CDR3 runs 12 residues. Germline CDR1 and CDR2: MNHNS and SASEGT. CDR3 residues: CASKTDHAEASF. The CDR3 nucleotides are TGTGCCAGCAAGACGGATCATGCTGAAGCTTCCTTT.

The chain recombines TRBV18 with TRBJ1-1; 9 bases align to TRBD1. This CDR3 spans 17 amino acids. The V and J ends lost 3 bases and 7 bases, in that order; junction bases with no gene match: 15. CDR1 is KGHSH and CDR2 is LQKENI in the germline V gene. The CDR3 is CASSPLTGTGRPIEAFF. DNA of the CDR3: TGTGCCAGCTCACCGTTAACCGGGACAGGGCGACCCATTGAAGCTTTCTTT.

In this sample, this clonotype turned up many times. The gene calls are TRBV28 and TRBJ2-1; 8 bases agree with TRBD2. The CDR3 loop spans 17 amino acids. Trimming removed 2 bases from V and 8 bases from J; junction bases left unmatched: 14. The V gene's germline CDR1 is MDHEN and CDR2 SYDVKM. The CDR3 nucleotides are TGTGCCAGCAGTTTAGATGAGGTGGTCGGGAGGGCCGATGAGCAGTTCTTC. Protein product: CASSLDEVVGRADEQFF.

This clonotype occurred many times. This chain joins TRBV10-3 and TRBJ2-2; 9 nucleotides match TRBD1. From germline, CDR1 is ENHRY and CDR2 SYGVKD. The trim removed 11 bases at V and 5 bases at J, leaving 3 bases unmatched. The CDR3 is 12 residues long. This chain's CDR3 is CASDRGTGELFF. The CDR3 nucleotides read TGTGCCTCTGACAGGGGGACCGGGGAGCTGTTTTTT.

The sample holds a few counts of this clonotype. V gene TRBV19 combines with J gene TRBJ2-5; TRBD1 matches at 7 bases. The CDR3 is 14 amino acids. V lost 3 bases and J lost 4; bases outside the gene matches: 5. Per germline, CDR1 LNHDA and CDR2 SQIVND (reference sequence). The CDR3 reads CASSITTGPETQYF. CDR3 sequence (DNA): TGTGCCAGTAGTATTACGACAGGGCCAGAGACCCAGTACTTC. Combining the CDR3 with reference TRBV19 and TRBJ2-5 gives the whole variable domain DGGITQSPKYLFRKEGQNVTLSCEQNLNHDAMYWYRQDPGQGLRLIYYSQIVNDFQKGDIAEGYSVSREKKESFPLTVTSAQKNPTAFYLCASSITTGPETQYFGPGTRLLVL.

This clonotype appeared a single time. The V and J genes are TRBV7-2 and TRBJ2-5; D might be TRBD1 or TRBD2, each matching 6 bases. The V gene's germline CDR1 is SGHTA and CDR2 FQGNSA. The CDR3 contains 15 residues. Trimming left V 1 base short and J 1 base short, with 10 bases between. The CDR3 is CASSLDGGGQETQYF. CDR3 bases: TGTGCCAGCAGCTTAGACGGGGGCGGCCAAGAGACCCAGTACTTC.

In this sample, this clonotype turned up many times. The chain is built from TRBV10-2 and TRBJ1-1; 7 bases match TRBD1. This CDR3 comprises 14 residues. Germline V gene sequence: CDR1 WSHSY, CDR2 SAAADI. The V and J ends lost 2 bases and 4 bases, in that order; junction bases with no gene match: 4. DNA for the CDR3: TGCGCCAGCAGTGAGCTAACAGGGGTCACTGAAGCTTTCTTT. Translated: CASSELTGVTEAFF.

The gene calls are TRBV20-1 and TRBJ1-2; D uncertain. Germline CDR1 and CDR2: DFQATT and SNEGSKA (reference sequence). V lost 0 bases to trimming and J lost 4 bases, with 12 bases between them. This CDR3 contains 14 residues. The CDR3 nucleotides read TGCAGTGCTAGAGAGTCAGGACCGTTCTATGGCTACACCTTC. Translated: CSARESGPFYGYTF.

This clonotype was recorded many times. The chain's CDR3 is CASSDLGQHTEAFF. In DNA form, the CDR3 reads TGTGCCAGCAGTGACTTGGGACAGCACACTGAAGCTTTCTTT. This chain joins TRBV6-1 and TRBJ1-1, with 7 bases that match TRBD1. The CDR3 is made up of 14 amino acids. Looked up from germline, CDR1 is MNHNS and CDR2 is SASEGT. V lost 3 bases to trimming and J lost 3 bases; unmatched junction nucleotides: 4.

Concerning this clonotype: A clone one base away is much larger, so this may be a read error. V is TRBV27 and J is TRBJ2-1; 8 nucleotides agree with TRBD1. The CDR3 extends over 14 amino acids. Per the germline V gene, CDR1 is MNHEY and CDR2 is SMNVEV (reference sequence). CDR3 coding DNA: TGTGTCAGTGCCGACAGGGGCTCCTACAATGAGCAGTTCTTC. The encoded protein is CVSADRGSYNEQFF.

The rearrangement links TRBV6-1 to TRBJ2-3; 7 bases map to TRBD2. The CDR3 is 15 residues long. The germline gives CDR1 MNHNS, CDR2 SASEGT. V lost 6 bases, J lost 0 bases, and 6 bases stayed unmatched. DNA of the CDR3: TGTGCCAGCAGCCCCTTTAGCGGGAGCACAGATACGCAGTATTTT. Its protein is CASSPFSGSTDTQYF.

This clonotype was seen repeatedly, ten times or more. The chain uses TRBV12-3 or TRBV12-4 and TRBJ2-1; 10 nucleotides match TRBD2. The CDR3 has 14 amino acids. The trim removed 6 bases at V and 8 bases at J, leaving 7 bases unmatched. CDR3 nucleotide sequence: TGTGCCAGCAGAGGAGCGGGGGGGCCGTATGAGCAGTTCTTC. Translating it yields CASRGAGGPYEQFF.

This clonotype was detected many times. V gene TRBV3-1 combines with J gene TRBJ2-4; D gene unclear. Trimming stripped 1 base from V and 3 bases from J, with 10 bases between. This CDR3 has 15 amino acids. CDR1 and CDR2 (germline): LGHDT, YNNKEL (reference sequence). This CDR3 reads CASSQAGRHKNIQYF. The CDR3 DNA is TGTGCCAGCAGCCAAGCGGGCAGACACAAAAACATTCAGTACTTC.

This clonotype was picked up many times. V and J are TRBV2 and TRBJ1-5; a possible D gene is TRBD1 (6 bases). With 7 bases removed from V and 5 bases from J, the gap between germline ends came to 15 bases. The CDR3 covers 14 residues. Germline V gives CDR1 SNHLY, CDR2 FYNNEI. The CDR3 DNA reads TGTGCCAGCACCCCGGACAGCCTTTATCAGCCCCAGCATTTT. Its protein product is CASTPDSLYQPQHF. The full variable domain, completed using reference TRBV2 and TRBJ1-5, is EPEVTQTPSHQVTQMGQEVILRCVPISNHLYFYWYRQILGQKVEFLVSFYNNEISEKSEIFDDQFSVERPDGSNFTLKIRSTKLEDSAMYFCASTPDSLYQPQHFGDGTRLSIL.

This clonotype occurred once. A read error likely explains this, since a far larger clone differs by one base. The chain joins TRBV9 to TRBJ1-1, with D possibly matching TRBD1 (6 bases). Germline V lookup: CDR1 SGDLS, CDR2 YYNGEE. There are 15 residues in the CDR3. In nucleotides, the CDR3 is TGTGCCAGCAGTTTATCTGGGGGGCTAGGTACTGAAGCTTTATTT. Protein: CASSLSGGLGTEALF.

This clonotype was found many times. The chain is built from TRBV18 and TRBJ2-7; D is undetermined. Trimming removed 3 bases at V and 3 bases at J, with 9 bases between. The CDR3 contains 13 residues. Germline-derived CDR1 and CDR2 are KGHSH and LQKENI. CDR3 in DNA: TGTGCCAGCTCACCCCTCAGTGACTACGAGCAGTACGTC. It translates to CASSPLSDYEQYV.

The sample holds a few counts of this clonotype. The chain uses TRBV30 and TRBJ2-7; D not resolved. V dropped 3 bases and J dropped 2 bases, with 11 bases sitting between them. The germline V gene has CDR1 GTSNPN and CDR2 SVGIG (reference sequence). CDR3 length: 13 residues. The CDR3 bases are TGTGCCTGGAGAAGAGACGGTACCTACGAGCAGTACGTC. Residues: CAWRRDGTYEQYV.

This sequence joins TRBV10-3 and TRBJ2-7, with TRBD1 as a possible D gene (5 bases). This CDR3 region has 14 residues. The V and J ends lost 3 bases and 2 bases respectively, with 11 bases between them. Germline V gene lookup returns CDR1 ENHRY and CDR2 SYGVKD. CDR3 amino acids: CAISDQGSAYEQYV. The CDR3 coding sequence is TGTGCCATCAGTGACCAGGGAAGCGCCTACGAGCAGTACGTC.

This clonotype was detected many times. The gene calls are TRBV15 and TRBJ1-4; maybe TRBD1 (5 bases). CDR3 length equals 15 residues. CDR1 is LNHNV, CDR2 YYDKDF, per germline (reference sequence). V shed 3 bases and J shed 2 bases, with 10 bases lying between them. The CDR3 region is CATSRRGTTNEKLFF. CDR3 DNA: TGTGCCACCAGCAGGCGGGGGACGACTAATGAAAAACTGTTTTTT.

The chain links TRBV20-1 to TRBJ2-7; 8 nucleotides agree with TRBD2. The CDR3 is 13 amino acids. V lost 3 bases, J lost 1 base, and 2 bases stayed unmatched. The germline V gene has CDR1 DFQATT and CDR2 SNEGSKA (reference sequence). As DNA, the CDR3 is TGCAGTGCTAGTCTAGCGGGTTCCTACGAGCAGTACGTC. It yields the protein CSASLAGSYEQYV.

This clonotype was found many times. The J gene is TRBJ1-2, the V gene TRBV20-1; 11 bases are a match to TRBD1. The CDR3 has 14 amino acids. Per germline, CDR1 DFQATT and CDR2 SNEGSKA (reference sequence). The V gene end was trimmed by 1 base and the J gene end by 2 bases; junction bases not matched to a gene: 0. CDR3 amino acids: CSARGTGGNYGYTF. Here the CDR3 DNA reads TGCAGTGCTAGAGGGACAGGGGGCAACTATGGCTACACCTTC.

The genes are TRBV6-5 and TRBJ1-6, with D maybe TRBD1 (5 bases). The CDR3 consists of 12 residues. V was trimmed by 0 bases and J by 14 bases, leaving 8 bases between them. CDR1 MNHEY and CDR2 SVGAGI come from the germline V gene. The CDR3: CASSYSGVTLHF. In DNA form, the CDR3 reads TGTGCCAGCAGTTACTCAGGGGTTACCCTCCACTTT.

This clonotype was seen more than once but under ten times. This sequence joins TRBV7-2 and TRBJ2-1; D remains ambiguous. Between the trimmed V and J ends, which lost 5 bases and 0 bases, there was a span of 14 bases. The CDR3 has 16 residues. Germline assignment: CDR1 SGHTA and CDR2 FQGNSA. This chain's CDR3 is CASSLDTESSYNEQFF. The CDR3 nucleotides read TGTGCCAGCAGCCTCGACACGGAGAGCTCCTACAATGAGCAGTTCTTC.